This TCR beta chain was identified during a study of T cell repertoires in cytomegalovirus infection. At the level of the study: From public TCR beta signatures came an indication of both CMV infection and matching HLA type. Study observations and caveats: Cumulative public TCR beta family frequency identified CMV carriers with the relevant HLA. The study found HLA-C-restricted CMV-specific TCR beta clonotypes dominating the ex vivo response.

This CDR3 region has 14 residues. The V and J ends lost 5 bases and 2 bases respectively, with 15 bases between them. Per the germline V gene, CDR1 is DFQATT and CDR2 is SNEGSKA (reference sequence). Of note for this clonotype: Its antigen is as yet unknown.

TCRdb re-derived calls from the reads in MiXCR, one entry per CDR3 protein. The profile covers around 450,000 distinct CDR3 sequences, with approximately 10% appearing a single time and about a tenth taken by the ten largest. This sequence joins TRBV20-1 and TRBJ1-2; unclear D gene. This receptor was taken from a human donor in good health (CMV status not recorded). Some clones in this sample may be carry-over from other donors' samples. The sample consisted of PBMCs. CDR3 nucleotides: TGCAGTGCTCAGTCCGAGGGCCCAAACTATGGCTACACCTTC. Translation: CSAQSEGPNYGYTF.